This T cell receptor (beta chain) stems from a study of blood T cells in healthy people across ages. About the study: With template switching, about one barcoded beta molecule was captured per two T cells. Study-wide results and limits: Naive CD4+ cell counts and diversity both ran higher in long-lived than in aged donors.

A second PCR, run for roughly 7 to 11 cycles, used a sample-barcoded 5' primer plus a J-beta primer mix. All cDNA molecules were each tagged by a template-switch adaptor with 12 random nucleotides. Every sample gave at least 2.5 million paired-end reads containing CDR3. TCRdb re-analysed the 5' RACE reads in MiXCR, keeping a single row per CDR3 protein. The sample shows 540,000 or so distinct CDR3 sequences, 25% to 30% of them seen only once. The germline CDR1 and CDR2 sequences are SGHNT and YENEEA. This CDR3 is 17 amino acids long. V lost 0 bases to trimming and J lost 8 bases, with 20 bases between them. To note about this clonotype: Antigen unknown.

The chain carries TRBV11-3 and TRBJ2-4, with a weak D call TRBD1 (6 bases). This TCR came from a woman between 65 and 79 years old in good health. What was sequenced was blood. Here the CDR3 reads CASSLETLGTYTDIQYF. The CDR3 DNA is TGTGCCAGCAGCTTAGAAACTCTCGGGACATACACGGACATTCAGTACTTC.